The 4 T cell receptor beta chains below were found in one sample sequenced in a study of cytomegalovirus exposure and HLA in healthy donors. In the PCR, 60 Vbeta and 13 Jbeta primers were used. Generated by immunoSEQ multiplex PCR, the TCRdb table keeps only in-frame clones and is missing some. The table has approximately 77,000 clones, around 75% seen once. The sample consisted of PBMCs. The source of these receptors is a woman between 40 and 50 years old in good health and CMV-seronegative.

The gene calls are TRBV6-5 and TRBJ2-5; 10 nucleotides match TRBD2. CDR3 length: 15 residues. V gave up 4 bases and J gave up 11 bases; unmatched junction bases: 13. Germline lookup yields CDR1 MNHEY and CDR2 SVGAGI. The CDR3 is CASSSPGSGRAGQYF. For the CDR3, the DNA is TGTGCCAGCAGTTCCCCGGGAAGCGGGAGGGCCGGGCAGTACTTC.

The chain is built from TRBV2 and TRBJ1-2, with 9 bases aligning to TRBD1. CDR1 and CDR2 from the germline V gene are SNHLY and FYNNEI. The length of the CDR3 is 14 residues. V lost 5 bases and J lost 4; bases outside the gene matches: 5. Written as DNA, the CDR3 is TGTGCCAGCAGTCCTCCGGGACAGGGCTATGGCTACACCTTC. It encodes CASSPPGQGYGYTF.

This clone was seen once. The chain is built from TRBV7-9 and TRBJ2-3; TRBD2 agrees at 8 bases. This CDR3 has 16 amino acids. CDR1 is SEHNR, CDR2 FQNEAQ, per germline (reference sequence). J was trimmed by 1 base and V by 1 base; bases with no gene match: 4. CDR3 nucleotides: TGTGCCAGCAGCTTAGGAAGCGGGGGTGGCACAGATACGCAGTATTTT. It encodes CASSLGSGGGTDTQYF.

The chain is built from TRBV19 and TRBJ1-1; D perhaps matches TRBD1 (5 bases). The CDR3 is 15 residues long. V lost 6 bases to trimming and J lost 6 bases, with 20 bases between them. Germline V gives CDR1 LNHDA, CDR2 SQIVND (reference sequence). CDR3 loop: CASSVSEGVYSEAFF. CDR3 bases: TGTGCCAGTAGCGTGAGCGAAGGGGTCTACTCTGAAGCTTTCTTT.